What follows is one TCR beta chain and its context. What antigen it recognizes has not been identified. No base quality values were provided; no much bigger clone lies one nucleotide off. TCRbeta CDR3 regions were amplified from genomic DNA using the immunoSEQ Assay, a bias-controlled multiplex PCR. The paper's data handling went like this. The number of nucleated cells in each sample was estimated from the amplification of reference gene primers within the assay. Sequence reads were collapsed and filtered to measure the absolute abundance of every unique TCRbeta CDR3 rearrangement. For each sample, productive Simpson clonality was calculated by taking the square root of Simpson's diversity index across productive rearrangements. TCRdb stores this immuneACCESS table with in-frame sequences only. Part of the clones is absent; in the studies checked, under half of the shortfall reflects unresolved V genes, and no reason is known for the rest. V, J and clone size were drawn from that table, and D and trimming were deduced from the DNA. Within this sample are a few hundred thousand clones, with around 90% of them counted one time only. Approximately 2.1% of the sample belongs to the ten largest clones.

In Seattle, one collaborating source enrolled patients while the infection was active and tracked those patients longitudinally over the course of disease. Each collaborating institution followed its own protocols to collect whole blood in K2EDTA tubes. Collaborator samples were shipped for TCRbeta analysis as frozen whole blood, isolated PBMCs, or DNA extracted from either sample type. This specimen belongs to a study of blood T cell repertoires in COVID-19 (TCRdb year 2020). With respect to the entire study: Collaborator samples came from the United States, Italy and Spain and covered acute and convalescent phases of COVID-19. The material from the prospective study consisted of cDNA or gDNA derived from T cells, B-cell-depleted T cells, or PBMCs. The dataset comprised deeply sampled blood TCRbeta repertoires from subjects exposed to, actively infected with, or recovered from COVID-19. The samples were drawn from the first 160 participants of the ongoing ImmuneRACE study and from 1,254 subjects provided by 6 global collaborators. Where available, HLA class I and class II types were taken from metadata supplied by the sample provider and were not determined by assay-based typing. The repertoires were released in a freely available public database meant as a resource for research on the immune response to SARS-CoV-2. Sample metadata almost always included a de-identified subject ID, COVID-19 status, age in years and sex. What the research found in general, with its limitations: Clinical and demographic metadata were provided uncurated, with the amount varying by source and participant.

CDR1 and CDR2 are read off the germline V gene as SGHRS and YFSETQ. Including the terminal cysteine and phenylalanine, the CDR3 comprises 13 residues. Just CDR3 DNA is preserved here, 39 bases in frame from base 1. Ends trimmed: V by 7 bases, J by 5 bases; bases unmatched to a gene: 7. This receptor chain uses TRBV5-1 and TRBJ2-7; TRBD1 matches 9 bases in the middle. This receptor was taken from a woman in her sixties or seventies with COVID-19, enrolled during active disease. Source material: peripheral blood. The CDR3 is CASSGQGVHEQYF. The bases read TGCGCCAGCTCGGGACAGGGAGTCCACGAGCAGTACTTC.